These 6 T cell receptor beta chains originate from one sample sequenced in a study of cytomegalovirus exposure and HLA in healthy donors. The PCR had 60 Vbeta and 13 Jbeta primers. Assay used: immunoSEQ multiplex PCR; TCRdb lists only in-frame clones, some missing. Of about 160,000 clones listed, roughly four fifths were seen once; the top ten hold 1.5% to 2%. What was sequenced was PBMCs. These receptors all come from a woman younger than 35 in good health and CMV-seronegative.

The chain combines TRBV2 with TRBJ1-1; D is possibly TRBD1 (5 bases). V shed 6 bases and J shed 6 bases, with 20 bases lying between them. In germline, CDR1 is SNHLY, CDR2 FYNNEI. CDR3 length: 15 residues. The CDR3: CASRGYRNPGAEAFF. CDR3 coding DNA: TGTGCCAGCAGGGGGTACAGGAACCCTGGGGCTGAAGCTTTCTTT.

The chain carries TRBV9 and TRBJ2-7, with 9 bases matching TRBD2. From germline, CDR1 is SGDLS and CDR2 YYNGEE. The CDR3 sequence is 13 residues long. Trimming at V came to 4 bases and at J to 6 bases, leaving 5 bases not matched to a gene. This CDR3 reads CASSPRAGGEQYF. CDR3 nucleotides: TGTGCCAGCAGCCCCCGAGCGGGAGGCGAGCAGTACTTC.

The rearrangement links TRBV5-1 to TRBJ1-2; D gene ambiguous. The CDR3 has 12 amino acids. V dropped 0 bases and J dropped 4 bases, with 4 bases sitting between them. Germline CDR1 SGHRS, CDR2 YFSETQ. This chain's CDR3 is CASSLGAYGYTF. Here the CDR3 DNA reads TGCGCCAGCAGCTTGGGGGCCTATGGCTACACCTTC.

This rearrangement joins TRBV7-8 to TRBJ1-5, with D unclear. This CDR3 has 15 amino acids. Germline loops: CDR1 SGHVS, CDR2 FQNEAQ. The V end lost 5 bases, the J end lost 3 bases, and 14 bases lay between the germline ends. The CDR3 bases are TGTGCCAGCAGCACTGACATTTCCAACAATCAGCCCCAGCATTTT. Protein sequence: CASSTDISNNQPQHF.

This chain connects TRBV7-2 to TRBJ1-3; D unresolved. The CDR3 has 15 amino acids. V was shortened by 1 base and J by 0 bases, with 7 bases between the two germline ends. The germline CDR1 and CDR2 sequences are SGHTA and FQGNSA. CDR3 coding DNA: TGTGCCAGCAGCTTAGGCGGATTCTCTGGAAACACCATATATTTT. It yields the protein CASSLGGFSGNTIYF.

The chain has TRBV29-1 and TRBJ1-1; D gene unclear. Germline CDR1 SQVTM, CDR2 ANQGSEA. Trimming pared 5 bases from V and 0 bases from J, leaving 7 bases between. This CDR3 has 12 amino acids. CDR3 in amino acids: CSVTRVNTEAFF. In DNA, the CDR3 is TGCAGCGTTACTAGGGTGAACACTGAAGCTTTCTTT.